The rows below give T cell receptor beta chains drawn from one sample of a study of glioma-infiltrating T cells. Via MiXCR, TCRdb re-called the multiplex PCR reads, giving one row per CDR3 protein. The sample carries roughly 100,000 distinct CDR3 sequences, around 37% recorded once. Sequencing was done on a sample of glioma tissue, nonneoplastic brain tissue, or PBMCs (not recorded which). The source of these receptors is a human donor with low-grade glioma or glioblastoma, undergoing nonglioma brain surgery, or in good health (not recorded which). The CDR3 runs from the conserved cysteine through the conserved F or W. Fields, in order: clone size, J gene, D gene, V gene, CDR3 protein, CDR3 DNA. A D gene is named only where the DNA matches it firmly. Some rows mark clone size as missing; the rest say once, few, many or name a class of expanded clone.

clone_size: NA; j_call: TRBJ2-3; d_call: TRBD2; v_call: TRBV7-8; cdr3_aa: CASSSKAGVIDTQYF; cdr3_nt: TGTGCCAGCAGCAGCAAAGCGGGAGTAATAGATACGCAGTATTTT
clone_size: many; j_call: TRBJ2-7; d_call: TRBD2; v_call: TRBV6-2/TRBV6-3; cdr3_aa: CASSHRTSGSYEQYF; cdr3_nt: TGTGCCAGCAGTCACAGGACTAGCGGGTCCTACGAGCAGTACTTC
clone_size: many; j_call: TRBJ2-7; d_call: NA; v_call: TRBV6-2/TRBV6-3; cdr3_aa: CASSYFGTYYEQYF; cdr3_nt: TGTGCCAGCAGTTACTTCGGGACATACTACGAGCAGTACTTC
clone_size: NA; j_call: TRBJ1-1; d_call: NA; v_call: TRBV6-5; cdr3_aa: CASRRDRKTEALF; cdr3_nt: TGTGCCAGCAGAAGAGACAGGAAGACTGAAGCTCTCTTT
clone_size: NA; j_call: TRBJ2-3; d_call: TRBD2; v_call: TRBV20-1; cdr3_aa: CSAPTLLAGGPADTQYF; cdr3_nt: TGCAGTGCTCCCACCCTCCTAGCGGGGGGGCCGGCAGATACGCAGTATTTT
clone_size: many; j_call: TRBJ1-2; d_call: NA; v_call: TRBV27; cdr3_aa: CASSLGANYGYTF; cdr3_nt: TGTGCCAGCAGTTTAGGTGCTAACTATGGCTACACCTTC
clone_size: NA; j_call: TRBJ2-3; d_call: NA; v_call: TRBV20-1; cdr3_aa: CSASLGNSNQPQYF; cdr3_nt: TGCAGTGCTAGCCTGGGGAATAGCAATCAGCCCCAGTATTTT
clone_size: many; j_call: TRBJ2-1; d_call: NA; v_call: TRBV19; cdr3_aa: CASSTYRNEQFF; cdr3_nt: TGTGCCAGTAGTACCTACCGCAATGAGCAGTTCTTC
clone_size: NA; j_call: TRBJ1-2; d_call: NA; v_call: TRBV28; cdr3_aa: CASGRTLYGYTF; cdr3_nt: TGTGCCAGCGGACGGACTCTCTATGGCTACACCTTC
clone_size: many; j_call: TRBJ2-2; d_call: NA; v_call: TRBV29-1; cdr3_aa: CSVEDMRGRELFF; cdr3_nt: TGCAGCGTTGAAGACATGAGGGGTAGGGAGCTGTTTTTT
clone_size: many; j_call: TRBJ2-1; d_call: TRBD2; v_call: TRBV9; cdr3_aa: CALGGGLGYEQFF; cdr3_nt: TGTGCCCTCGGTGGGGGACTAGGGTATGAGCAGTTCTTC
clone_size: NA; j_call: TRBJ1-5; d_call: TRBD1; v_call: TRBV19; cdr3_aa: CASTGTALQPQHF; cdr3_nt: TGTGCCAGCACCGGGACAGCGCTTCAGCCCCAGCACTTT
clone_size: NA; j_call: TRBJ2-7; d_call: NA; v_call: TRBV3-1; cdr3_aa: CASSQDRTYEQYF; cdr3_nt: TGTGCCAGCAGCCAAGATAGGACCTACGAGCAGTACTTC
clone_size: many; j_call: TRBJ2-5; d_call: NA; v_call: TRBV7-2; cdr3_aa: CASSSTGRGYQETQYF; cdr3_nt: TGTGCCAGCAGCTCCACAGGGCGGGGGTACCAAGAGACCCAGTACTTC
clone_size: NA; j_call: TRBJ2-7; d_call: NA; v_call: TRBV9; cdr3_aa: CASSLSFGEQYF; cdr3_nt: TGTGCCAGCAGCCTCTCCTTCGGCGAGCAGTACTTC
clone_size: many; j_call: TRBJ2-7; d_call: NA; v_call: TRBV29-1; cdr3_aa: CSASGGGLYEQYF; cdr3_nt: TGCAGCGCGTCGGGTGGGGGTTTATACGAGCAGTACTTC
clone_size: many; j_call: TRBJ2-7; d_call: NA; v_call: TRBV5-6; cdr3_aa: CASSLVEGEQYF; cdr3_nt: TGTGCCAGCAGCTTGGTGGAAGGCGAGCAGTACTTC
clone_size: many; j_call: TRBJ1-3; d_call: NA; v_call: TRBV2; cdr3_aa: CASSSLGSDRNTIYF; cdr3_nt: TGTGCCAGCAGTTCCTTGGGGTCGGATAGAAACACCATATATTTT
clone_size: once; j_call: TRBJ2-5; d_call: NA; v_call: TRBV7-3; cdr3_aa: CASSRSDPETQYF; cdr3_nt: TGTGCCAGCAGCCGTAGCGATCCCGAGACCCAGTACTTC
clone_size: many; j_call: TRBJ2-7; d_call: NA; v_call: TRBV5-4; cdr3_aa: CASSLGDAGTYEQYF; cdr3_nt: TGTGCCAGCAGCTTGGGGGACGCAGGGACTTACGAGCAGTACTTC
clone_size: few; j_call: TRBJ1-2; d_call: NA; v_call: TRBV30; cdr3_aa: CAWSSDVLGRLGYGYTF; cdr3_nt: TGTGCCTGGAGTTCGGACGTCCTTGGGCGGCTGGGCTATGGCTACACCTTC
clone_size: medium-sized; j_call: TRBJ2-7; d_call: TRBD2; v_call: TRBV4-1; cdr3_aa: CASSPGLQGGYEQYF; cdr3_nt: TGCGCCAGCAGCCCGGGACTACAAGGAGGGTACGAGCAGTACTTC
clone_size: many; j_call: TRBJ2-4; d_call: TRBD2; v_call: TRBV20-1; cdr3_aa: CSARRRGGENIQYF; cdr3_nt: TGCAGTGCTCGGAGGCGGGGAGGGGAAAACATTCAGTACTTC
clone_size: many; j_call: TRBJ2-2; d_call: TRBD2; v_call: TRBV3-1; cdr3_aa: CASSQDGPSGRRGTGELFF; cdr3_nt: TGTGCCAGCAGCCAAGATGGGCCTAGCGGGAGGAGAGGCACCGGGGAGCTGTTTTTT
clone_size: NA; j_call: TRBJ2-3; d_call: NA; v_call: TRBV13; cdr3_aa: CASSSPSSYRGQRESPDTQYF; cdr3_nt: TGTGCCAGCAGCTCCCCCTCTAGTTATCGGGGACAGCGGGAGAGCCCAGATACGCAGTATTTT
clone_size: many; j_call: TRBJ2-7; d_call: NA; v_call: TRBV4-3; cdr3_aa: CASSQDLASYEQYF; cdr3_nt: TGCGCCAGCAGCCAAGATCTAGCATCCTACGAGCAGTACTTC
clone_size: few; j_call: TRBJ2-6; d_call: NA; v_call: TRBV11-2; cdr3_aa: CASSYTGTSGANVLTF; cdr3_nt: TGTGCCAGCAGTTACACAGGGACCTCTGGGGCCAACGTCCTGACTTTC
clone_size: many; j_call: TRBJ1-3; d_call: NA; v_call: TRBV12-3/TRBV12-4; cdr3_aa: CASSFYQGYSGNTIYF; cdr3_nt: TGTGCCAGCAGTTTCTATCAGGGGTACTCTGGAAACACCATATATTTT
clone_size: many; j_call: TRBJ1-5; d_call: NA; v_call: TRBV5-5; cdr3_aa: CASSLVGGNQPQHF; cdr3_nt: TGTGCCAGCAGCTTAGTAGGAGGCAATCAGCCCCAGCATTTT
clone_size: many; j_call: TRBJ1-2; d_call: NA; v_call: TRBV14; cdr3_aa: CASSQTGPYGYTF; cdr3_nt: TGTGCCAGCAGCCAGACCGGGCCGTATGGCTACACCTTC
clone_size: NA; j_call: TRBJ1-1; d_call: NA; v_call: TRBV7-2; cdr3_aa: CVSSLGGAVYTEAFF; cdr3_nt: TGTGTCAGCAGCTTAGGAGGGGCAGTGTACACTGAAGCTTTCTTT
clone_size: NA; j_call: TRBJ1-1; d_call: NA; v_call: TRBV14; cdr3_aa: CVSSQFEGMNTEAFF; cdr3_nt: TGTGTTAGCAGCCAATTCGAGGGGATGAACACTGAAGCTTTCTTT
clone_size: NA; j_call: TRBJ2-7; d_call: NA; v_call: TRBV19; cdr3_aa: CASSILGGAHEQYF; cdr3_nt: TGTGCCAGTAGTATCCTCGGGGGAGCCCACGAGCAGTACTTC
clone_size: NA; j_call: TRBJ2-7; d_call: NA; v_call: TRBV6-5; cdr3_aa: CVSNTGQDYKQYF; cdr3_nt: TGTGTCAGCAATACGGGGCAGGACTACAAGCAGTACTTC
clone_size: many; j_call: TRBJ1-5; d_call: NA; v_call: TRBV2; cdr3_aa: CASRPDRLGNQPQHF; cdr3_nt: TGTGCCAGCAGGCCGGACAGACTGGGAAATCAGCCCCAGCATTTT
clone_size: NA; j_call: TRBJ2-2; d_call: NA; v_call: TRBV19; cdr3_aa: CASSIGGTNTGELFF; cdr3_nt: TGTGCCAGTAGTATAGGAGGAACGAACACCGGGGAGCTGTTTTTT
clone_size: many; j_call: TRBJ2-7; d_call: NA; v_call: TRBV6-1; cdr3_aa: CASSYAPTYEQYF; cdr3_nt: TGTGCCAGCAGTTACGCGCCCACCTACGAGCAGTACTTC
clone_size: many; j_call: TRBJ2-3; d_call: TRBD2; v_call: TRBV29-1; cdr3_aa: CSVESGGNTDTQYF; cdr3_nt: TGCAGCGTTGAGAGCGGGGGGAACACAGATACGCAGTATTTT
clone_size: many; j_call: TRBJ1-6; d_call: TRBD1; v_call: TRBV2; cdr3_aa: CASSVTGTGGNSPLHF; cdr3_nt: TGTGCCAGCAGTGTAACCGGGACAGGGGGCAATTCACCCCTCCACTTT
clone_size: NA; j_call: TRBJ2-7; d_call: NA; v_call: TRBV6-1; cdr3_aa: CASSPGASFYEQYF; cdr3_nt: TGTGCCAGCAGTCCGGGGGCTAGCTTCTACGAGCAGTACTTC
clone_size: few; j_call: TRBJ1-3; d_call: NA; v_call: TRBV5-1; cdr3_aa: CASSIFGMASSGNTIYF; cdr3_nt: TGCGCCAGCAGCATCTTTGGAATGGCCTCCTCTGGAAACACCATATATTTT
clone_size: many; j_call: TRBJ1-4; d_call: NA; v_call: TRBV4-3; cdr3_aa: CASSQDRGRGEKLFF; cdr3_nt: TGCGCCAGCAGCCAAGATCGGGGAAGAGGTGAAAAACTGTTTTTT
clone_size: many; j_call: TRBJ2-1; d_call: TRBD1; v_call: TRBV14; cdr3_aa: CASSQGTGTGTFTGLREQFF; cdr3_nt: TGTGCCAGCAGCCAAGGTACCGGGACAGGGACTTTTACGGGCCTACGTGAGCAGTTCTTC
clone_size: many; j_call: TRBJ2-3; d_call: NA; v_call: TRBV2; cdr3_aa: CASSVVTDTQYF; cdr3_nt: TGTGCCAGCAGTGTAGTGACAGATACGCAGTATTTT
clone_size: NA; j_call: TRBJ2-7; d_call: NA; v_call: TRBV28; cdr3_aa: CASSLTHNPGKGADYEQYF; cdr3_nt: TGTGCCAGCAGCCTTACTCATAATCCTGGGAAAGGGGCTGACTACGAGCAGTACTTC
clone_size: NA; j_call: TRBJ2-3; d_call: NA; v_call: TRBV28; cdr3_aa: CASSFYICSARVGAGGVTQYF; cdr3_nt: NA
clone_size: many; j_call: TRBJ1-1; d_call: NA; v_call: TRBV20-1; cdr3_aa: CSARGRRNTEAFF; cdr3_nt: TGCAGTGCTAGAGGGCGTAGGAACACTGAAGCTTTCTTT
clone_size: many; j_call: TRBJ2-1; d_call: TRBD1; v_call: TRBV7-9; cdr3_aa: CASSSHGGTGGGNEQFF; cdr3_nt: TGTGCCAGCAGCTCACACGGGGGGACAGGGGGAGGGAATGAGCAGTTCTTC
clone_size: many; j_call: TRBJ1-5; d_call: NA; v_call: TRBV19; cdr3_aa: CASQKGNGGQPQHF; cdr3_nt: TGTGCCAGTCAAAAGGGGAATGGGGGTCAGCCCCAGCATTTT
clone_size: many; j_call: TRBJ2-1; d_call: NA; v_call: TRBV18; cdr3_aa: CASSPEQGSNEQFF; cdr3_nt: TGTGCCAGCTCACCAGAGCAGGGGAGCAATGAGCAGTTCTTC
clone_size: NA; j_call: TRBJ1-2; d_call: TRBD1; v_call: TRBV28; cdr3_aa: CASSQGAHHYGYTF; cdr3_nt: TGTGCCAGCAGTCAGGGGGCTCACCACTATGGTTACACCTTC
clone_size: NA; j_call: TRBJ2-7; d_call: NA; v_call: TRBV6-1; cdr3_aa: CASGYEQYF; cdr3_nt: TGTGCCAGCGGGTACGAGCAGTACTTC
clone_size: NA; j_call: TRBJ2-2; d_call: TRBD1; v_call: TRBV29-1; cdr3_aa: CSGRETGANTGELFF; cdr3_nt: TGCAGCGGGAGAGAGACAGGGGCGAACACCGGGGAGCTGTTTTTT
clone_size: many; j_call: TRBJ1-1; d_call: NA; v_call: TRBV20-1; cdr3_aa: CSARERLIMNTEAFF; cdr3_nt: TGCAGTGCTAGAGAAAGACTGATCATGAACACTGAAGCTTTCTTT
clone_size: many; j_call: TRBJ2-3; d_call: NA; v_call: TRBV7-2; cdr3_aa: CASSGTRRTDTQYF; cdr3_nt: TGTGCCAGCAGTGGGACTCGCCGCACAGATACGCAGTATTTT
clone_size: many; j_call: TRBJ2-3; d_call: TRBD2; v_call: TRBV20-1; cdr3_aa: CSASPGGATDTQYF; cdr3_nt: TGCAGTGCTAGCCCGGGGGGGGCCACAGATACGCAGTATTTT
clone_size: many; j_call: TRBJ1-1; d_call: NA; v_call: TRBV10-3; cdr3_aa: CAISEVPNTEAFF; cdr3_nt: TGTGCCATCAGTGAGGTCCCGAACACTGAAGCTTTCTTT
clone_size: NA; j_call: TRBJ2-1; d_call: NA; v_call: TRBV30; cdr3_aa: CAWSDYNEQFF; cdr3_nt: TGTGCCTGGAGTGATTACAATGAGCAGTTCTTC
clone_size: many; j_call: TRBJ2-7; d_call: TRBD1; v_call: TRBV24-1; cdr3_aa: CATSESGTGNYEQYF; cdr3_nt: TGTGCCACCAGTGAATCCGGGACAGGGAACTACGAGCAGTACTTC